This note documents a single T cell receptor beta chain sequence. Per the authors' pipeline: Using reference gene primer amplification, nucleated cell counts were estimated. The table came from immunoSEQ multiplex PCR; TCRdb's copy has only in-frame clones and leaves some out. The DNA was the basis for D and trimming; V, J and clone size are from that table. The sample has around 170,000 clones; roughly 90% are singletons. CDR3 length equals 12 residues. Trimming at V came to 1 base and at J to 15 bases, leaving 6 bases not matched to a gene. Germline CDR1 SGHRS, CDR2 YFSETQ. This record comes from a study of blood T cell repertoires in COVID-19. Study information: Material from acute and convalescent COVID-19 was sourced from the United States, Italy and Spain. T cells, B-cell-depleted T cells, or PBMCs supplied cDNA or gDNA.

Sequenced input: peripheral blood. This receptor was obtained from a man aged 55 to 70 with acute or convalescent COVID-19. The chain joins TRBV5-1 to TRBJ2-1, with TRBD1 matching over 8 bases. CDR3 DNA sequence: TGCGCCAGCAGCTTGCCGGGACAGGTTACGTTCTTC. This sequence encodes CASSLPGQVTFF.